This entry lists 27 T cell receptor beta chains sequenced from one sample in a study of PD-L1 blockade in urothelial cancer. Assay used: immunoSEQ multiplex PCR; TCRdb lists only in-frame clones, some missing. This table has about 81,000 clones, around four fifths appearing once. Time point noted: pretreatment peripheral blood. Source: PBMCs, taken around atezolizumab (anti-PD-L1) treatment. The receptors stem from a man aged 40-49 years with urothelial cancer.

The rearrangement joins TRBV29-1 to TRBJ2-1; D remains ambiguous. Trimming pared 7 bases from V and 5 bases from J, leaving 15 bases between. The CDR3 is 13 residues long. Germline loops: CDR1 SQVTM, CDR2 ANQGSEA. The CDR3 nucleotides read TGCAGCGCTTTGAGGAAGACGGACAATGAGCAGTTCTTC. Protein product: CSALRKTDNEQFF.

The V and J genes are TRBV28 and TRBJ1-3, with 8 positions matching TRBD1. The length of the CDR3 is 15 residues. Germline assignment: CDR1 MDHEN and CDR2 SYDVKM. J was trimmed by 7 bases and V by 6 bases; bases with no gene match: 11. Here the CDR3 reads CASSSLLTGANTIYF. In nucleotides, the CDR3 is TGTGCCAGCAGCTCCCTCTTGACAGGGGCGAACACCATATATTTT.

The chain has TRBV9 and TRBJ1-1; no firm D call. Per the germline V gene, CDR1 is SGDLS and CDR2 is YYNGEE. The V gene lost 2 bases and the J gene lost 5 bases, with 19 bases spanning the gap. The CDR3 has 16 amino acids. CDR3 bases: TGTGCCAGCAGCGTGAGTGGCGTGGGCGCGGGGACTGAAGCTTTCTTT. Amino acids: CASSVSGVGAGTEAFF. The full variable domain, rest sourced from reference TRBV9 and TRBJ1-1, is DSGVTQTPKHLITATGQRVTLRCSPRSGDLSVYWYQQSLDQGLQFLIQYYNGEERAKGNILERFSAQQFPDLHSELNLSSLELGDSALYFCASSVSGVGAGTEAFFGQGTRLTVV.

J is TRBJ2-7 and V is TRBV30; 10 bases line up with TRBD1. J lost 3 bases, V lost 5 bases, and 4 bases had no gene match. The germline V gene has CDR1 GTSNPN and CDR2 SVGIG (reference sequence). The CDR3 contains 13 residues. The CDR3 sequence: CAWSRDRGYEQYF. The CDR3 DNA reads as TGTGCCTGGTCCCGGGACAGGGGCTACGAGCAGTACTTC.

V is TRBV4-3 and J is TRBJ1-5; D remains ambiguous. The CDR3 contains 13 residues. The V and J ends lost 1 base and 5 bases respectively, with 6 bases between them. Per germline, CDR1 LGHNA and CDR2 YSLEER. CDR3 DNA: TGCGCCAGCAGCCAAGGTTTATATCAGCCCCAGCATTTT. Its translation is CASSQGLYQPQHF.

The chain joins TRBV5-4 to TRBJ1-3; D may be TRBD1 (6 bases). CDR3 length: 15 amino acids. V lost 3 bases and J lost 0, with 10 bases in between. Germline CDR1 SGHNT, CDR2 YYREEE (reference sequence). CDR3 bases: TGTGCCAGCAGCTCAGGACAGAGCTCTGGAAACACCATATATTTT. Its translation is CASSSGQSSGNTIYF. The full variable domain, completed using reference TRBV5-4 and TRBJ1-3, is ETGVTQSPTHLIKTRGQQVTLRCSSQSGHNTVSWYQQALGQGPQFIFQYYREEENGRGNFPPRFSGLQFPNYSSELNVNALELDDSALYLCASSSGQSSGNTIYFGEGSWLTVV.

The rearrangement uses TRBV11-3 and TRBJ1-5, with 8 bases aligning to TRBD1. CDR1 SGHNT and CDR2 YENEEA come from the germline V gene. Germline trimming cut 5 bases from V and 7 bases from J; bases unmatched to any gene: 7. CDR3 length: 14 amino acids. The CDR3 nucleotides are TGTGCCAGCAGCCCGGACAGGGTTCGGCAGCCCCAGCATTTT. Encoded protein: CASSPDRVRQPQHF. Full variable domain (rest looked up from reference TRBV11-3 and TRBJ1-5): EAGVVQSPRYKIIEKKQPVAFWCNPISGHNTLYWYLQNLGQGPELLIRYENEEAVDDSQLPKDRFSAERLKGVDSTLKIQPAELGDSAVYLCASSPDRVRQPQHFGDGTRLSIL.

V and J are TRBV29-1 and TRBJ2-5; TRBD1 matches 9 bases. Germline lookup yields CDR1 SQVTM and CDR2 ANQGSEA. V shed 7 bases and J 4 bases; nucleotides not matched to a gene: 1. The CDR3 has 11 amino acids. CDR3 in DNA: TGCAGCGCGGACAGGGGAGAGACCCAGTACTTC. Protein product: CSADRGETQYF.

This clone was recorded a few times. This CDR3 is CASSSRLMEVEQYF. The CDR3 coding sequence is TGTGCCAGTAGTTCCCGACTCATGGAGGTCGAGCAGTACTTC. This sequence joins TRBV19 and TRBJ2-7; D perhaps matches TRBD2 (5 bases). Trimming stripped 5 bases from V and 6 bases from J, with 17 bases between. This CDR3 comprises 14 residues. The germline V gene encodes CDR1 LNHDA and CDR2 SQIVND (reference sequence).

This clone was found once. The chain recombines TRBV28 with TRBJ1-1; D is ambiguous. Trimming left V 2 bases short and J 1 base short, with 8 bases between. This CDR3 comprises 14 residues. Germline V gene lookup returns CDR1 MDHEN and CDR2 SYDVKM. The CDR3 loop reads CASSLISRNTEAFF. DNA for the CDR3: TGTGCCAGCAGTTTAATCTCCAGGAACACTGAAGCTTTCTTT.

V is TRBV6-1 and J is TRBJ2-7; TRBD2 is a possible D gene (6 bases). The CDR3 runs 13 residues. Trimming removed 7 bases at V and 0 bases at J, with 10 bases between. Germline CDR1 and CDR2: MNHNS and SASEGT. The CDR3 DNA follows: TGTGCCAGCAATTTAGCGGCCTCCTACGAGCAGTACTTC. Its protein product is CASNLAASYEQYF.

J is TRBJ2-2 and V is TRBV9; 14 nucleotides line up with TRBD2. J gave up 7 bases and V 0 bases, and 8 bases lay outside the gene matches. Germline CDR1 reads SGDLS; CDR2 reads YYNGEE. The CDR3 contains 18 residues. CDR3 coding DNA: TGTGCCAGCAGCGTAGCTGTTGCGGGACTAGCGGGAGACGGGGAGCTGTTTTTT. Its protein is CASSVAVAGLAGDGELFF. Based on the CDR3 plus reference TRBV9 and TRBJ2-2, the full variable domain is DSGVTQTPKHLITATGQRVTLRCSPRSGDLSVYWYQQSLDQGLQFLIQYYNGEERAKGNILERFSAQQFPDLHSELNLSSLELGDSALYFCASSVAVAGLAGDGELFFGEGSRLTVL.

The J gene is TRBJ2-3, the V gene TRBV5-6, with D possibly matching TRBD1 (5 bases). The V end lost 0 bases, the J end lost 3 bases, and 8 bases lay between the germline ends. The CDR3 sequence is 14 residues long. Germline V gives CDR1 SGHDT, CDR2 YYEEEE. This CDR3 is CASSLVAGTDTQYF. The DNA of the CDR3 is TGTGCCAGCAGCTTGGTGGCAGGGACAGATACGCAGTATTTT.

The chain combines TRBV7-2 with TRBJ2-2, with 12 bases matching TRBD2. The CDR3 extends over 15 amino acids. Germline CDR1 and CDR2: SGHTA and FQGNSA. With V trimmed by 3 bases and J by 6 bases, 2 bases remained unmatched. DNA for the CDR3: TGTGCCAGCAGCTTCCGGACTAGCGGGGCCGGGGAGCTGTTTTTT. It specifies CASSFRTSGAGELFF.

This chain links TRBV27 with TRBJ1-5, with D possibly being TRBD1 (6 bases). Germline-derived CDR1 and CDR2 are MNHEY and SMNVEV (reference sequence). Trimming pared 6 bases from V and 8 bases from J, leaving 23 bases between. The CDR3 has 16 residues. CDR3 coding DNA: TGTGCCAGCAGAAGGGGGGGAGGCGTGTCGGTGGAGCCCCAGCATTTT. It encodes CASRRGGGVSVEPQHF.

The chain combines TRBV2 with TRBJ1-5; D uncertain. Germline V CDR1 and CDR2: SNHLY, FYNNEI. V dropped 2 bases and J dropped 4 bases, with 6 bases sitting between them. The CDR3 is 13 residues long. The CDR3 coding sequence is TGTGCCAGCAGTGAAAACTGGAATCAGCCCCAGCATTTT. Protein sequence: CASSENWNQPQHF.

This chain connects TRBV4-2 to TRBJ1-2, with D possibly TRBD1 on 5 matching bases. The CDR3 loop spans 13 amino acids. CDR1 is LGHNA and CDR2 is YNFKEQ in the germline V gene. V lost 0 bases and J 7 bases, leaving 9 bases between the germline ends. This CDR3 is CASSQERQSGYTF. The CDR3 DNA reads TGTGCCAGCAGCCAAGAAAGACAGTCTGGCTACACCTTC.

The chain has TRBV4-2 and TRBJ2-7, with a possible D match to TRBD1 (5 bases). The ends were cut back, 2 bases at V and 3 bases at J, with 26 bases in the middle. The length of the CDR3 is 19 residues. CDR1 LGHNA and CDR2 YNFKEQ come from the germline V gene. The CDR3 sequence is CASSQRPQGHGGQNYEQYF. For the CDR3, the DNA is TGTGCCAGCAGCCAAAGGCCCCAGGGTCACGGCGGTCAGAACTACGAGCAGTACTTC.

The gene calls are TRBV9 and TRBJ1-5; D might be TRBD1 (5 bases). Per the germline V gene, CDR1 is SGDLS and CDR2 is YYNGEE. CDR3 length equals 15 residues. Trimming pared 0 bases from V and 4 bases from J, leaving 11 bases between. The CDR3 DNA is TGTGCCAGCAGCGTAGAGGGGCGGAAAAATCAGCCCCAGCATTTT. This codes for CASSVEGRKNQPQHF.

This clone was seen once. The chain has TRBV18 and TRBJ2-6, with D possibly being TRBD2 (6 bases). This CDR3 contains 17 residues. V was trimmed by 1 base and J by 2 bases, leaving 12 bases between them. Germline V gives CDR1 KGHSH, CDR2 LQKENI. The CDR3, as DNA: TGTGCCAGCTCACCACGGTCGCCGGGGGCTGGGGCCAACGTCCTGACTTTC. This encodes CASSPRSPGAGANVLTF.

The gene calls are TRBV28 and TRBJ2-2; no firm D call. V was shortened by 7 bases and J by 5 bases, with 5 bases between the two germline ends. Germline V CDR1 and CDR2: MDHEN, SYDVKM. CDR3 size: 11 residues. DNA of the CDR3: TGTGCCAGCACCTCGACCGGGGAGCTGTTTTTT. This encodes CASTSTGELFF.

The rearrangement joins TRBV5-1 to TRBJ2-7; D uncertain. V was cut by 4 bases and J by 2 bases, with 13 bases left in between. Germline V CDR1 and CDR2: SGHRS, YFSETQ. The CDR3 loop spans 14 amino acids. CDR3 region: CASSIVEPPYEQYF. The CDR3 DNA reads TGCGCCAGCAGCATTGTTGAGCCCCCCTACGAGCAGTACTTC.

This chain uses TRBV5-1 with TRBJ1-2; 11 bases align to TRBD1. The germline gives CDR1 SGHRS, CDR2 YFSETQ. V trimming: 0 bases; J trimming: 7 bases; junction bases outside the gene matches: 2. The CDR3 totals 14 residues. This chain's CDR3 is CASSLAGTGGGYTF. The CDR3, as DNA: TGCGCCAGCAGCTTGGCGGGGACAGGGGGTGGCTACACCTTC. Supplemented by reference TRBV5-1 and TRBJ1-2, the full variable domain reads KAGVTQTPRYLIKTRGQQVTLSCSPISGHRSVSWYQQTPGQGLQFLFEYFSETQRNKGNFPGRFSGRQFSNSRSEMNVSTLELGDSALYLCASSLAGTGGGYTFGSGTRLTVV.

V usage is TRBV6-6 and J usage is TRBJ2-7; a weak D match, TRBD2 (5 bases). Trimming stripped 8 bases from V and 1 base from J, with 12 bases between. Germline loops: CDR1 MNHNY, CDR2 SVGAGI (reference sequence). The CDR3 contains 13 residues. CDR3 sequence (DNA): TGTGCCAGCTACAATAGCGATTCCTACGAGCAGTACTTC. Its protein is CASYNSDSYEQYF.

This chain connects TRBV9 to TRBJ1-1, with 7 bases fitting TRBD1. The ends lost 3 bases at V and 3 bases at J; junction bases unmatched: 11. CDR1 is SGDLS and CDR2 is YYNGEE in the germline V gene. CDR3 length: 16 residues. CDR3 in DNA: TGTGCCAGCAGCGCACCAATAACAGGGGCGGACACTGAAGCTTTCTTT. It specifies CASSAPITGADTEAFF.

The gene calls are TRBV5-1 and TRBJ2-3; possibly TRBD2 for D (6 bases). The CDR3 runs 17 residues. V was shortened by 4 bases and J by 0 bases, with 18 bases between the two germline ends. Germline CDR1 and CDR2: SGHRS and YFSETQ. The CDR3 DNA reads as TGCGCCAGCAGCCAGCGGGTGGGGTTTAGTAGCACAGATACGCAGTATTTT. It encodes CASSQRVGFSSTDTQYF. The full variable domain, its missing parts supplied by reference TRBV5-1 and TRBJ2-3, is KAGVTQTPRYLIKTRGQQVTLSCSPISGHRSVSWYQQTPGQGLQFLFEYFSETQRNKGNFPGRFSGRQFSNSRSEMNVSTLELGDSALYLCASSQRVGFSSTDTQYFGPGTRLTVL.

The chain uses TRBV5-1 and TRBJ2-1; D possibly corresponds to TRBD2 (5 bases). The CDR3 runs 15 residues. Germline CDR1 and CDR2: SGHRS and YFSETQ. The V and J ends lost 0 bases and 6 bases respectively, with 13 bases between them. As DNA, the CDR3 is TGCGCCAGCAGCTTGGTTGGGCCGGGGAGCAATGAGCAGTTCTTC. It specifies CASSLVGPGSNEQFF.